Listed here are 2 T cell receptor beta chains from one sample, sequenced in a study of T cell clonality in common variable immunodeficiency. Whole-study results and caveats: Common variable immunodeficiency TCR beta sequences reportedly had fewer deletions and N-nucleotide insertions.

Their antigens remain unidentified. The assay was immunoSEQ multiplex PCR, and TCRdb's table has in-frame clones only and misses some. The sample holds roughly 2,500 clones, and no clone turns up only once. Sequencing used peripheral blood mononuclear cells. The receptor set was obtained from a human donor with common variable immunodeficiency.

By proportion, this clone is medium-sized. Read coverage stops 3 residues before the CDR3 terminus; the germline J gene supplies the remainder. The rearrangement joins TRBV6-1 to TRBJ1-1; possibly TRBD1 for D (6 bases). Per the germline V gene, CDR1 is MNHNS and CDR2 is SASEGT. The length of the CDR3 is 13 residues. V lost 4 bases and J lost 1, with 7 bases in between. The CDR3 sequence is CASSARGNTEAFF. The part of the CDR3 DNA that was read is TGTGCCAGCAGTGCCAGGGGGAACACTGAA.

This clone was seen repeatedly, ten times or more. The DNA ends 3 residues before the CDR3 does, and the rest of the CDR3 is filled in from the germline J gene. The J gene is TRBJ1-1, the V gene TRBV6-1, with 9 bases matching TRBD1. Germline V gene lookup returns CDR1 MNHNS and CDR2 SASEGT. The CDR3 consists of 15 residues. The V and J ends lost 8 bases and 4 bases, in that order; junction bases with no gene match: 11. CDR3 DNA (partial): TGTGCCAGCCGTGGACAGGGGACATTGACCACTGAA. Translating gives CASRGQGTLTTE. The entire CDR3 sequence reads CASRGQGTLTTEAFF.